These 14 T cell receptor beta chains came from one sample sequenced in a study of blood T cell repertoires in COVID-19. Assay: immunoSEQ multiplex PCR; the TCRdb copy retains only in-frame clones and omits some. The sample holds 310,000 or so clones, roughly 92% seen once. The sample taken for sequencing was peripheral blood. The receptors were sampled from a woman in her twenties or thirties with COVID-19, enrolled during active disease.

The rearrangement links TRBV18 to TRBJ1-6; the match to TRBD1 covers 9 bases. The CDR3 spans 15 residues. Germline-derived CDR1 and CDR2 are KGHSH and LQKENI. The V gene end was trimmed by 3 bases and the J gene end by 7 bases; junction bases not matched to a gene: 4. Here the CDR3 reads CASSPGQGNNSPLHF. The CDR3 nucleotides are TGTGCCAGCTCACCCGGACAGGGGAACAATTCACCCCTCCACTTT.

CDR3 sequence: CASSDRTGAYEQYF. CDR3 nucleotides: TGTGCCAGCAGTGACCGGACAGGGGCCTACGAGCAGTACTTC. This sequence joins TRBV6-1 and TRBJ2-7; 9 nucleotides agree with TRBD1. The germline CDR1 and CDR2 sequences are MNHNS and SASEGT. CDR3 size: 14 residues. With 3 bases clipped from V and 2 bases from J, the junction kept 2 bases outside the gene matches.

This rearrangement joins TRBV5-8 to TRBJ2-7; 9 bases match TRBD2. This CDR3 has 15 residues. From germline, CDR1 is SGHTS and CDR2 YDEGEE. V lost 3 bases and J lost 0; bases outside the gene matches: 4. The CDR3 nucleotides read TGTGCCAGCAGCTCCGGGACTAGCCTCTCCTACGAGCAGTACTTC. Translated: CASSSGTSLSYEQYF. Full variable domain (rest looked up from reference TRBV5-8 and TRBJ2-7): EAGVTQSPTHLIKTRGQQATLRCSPISGHTSVYWYQQALGLGLQFLLWYDEGEERNRGNFPPRFSGRQFPNYSSELNVNALELEDSALYLCASSSGTSLSYEQYFGPGTRLTVT.

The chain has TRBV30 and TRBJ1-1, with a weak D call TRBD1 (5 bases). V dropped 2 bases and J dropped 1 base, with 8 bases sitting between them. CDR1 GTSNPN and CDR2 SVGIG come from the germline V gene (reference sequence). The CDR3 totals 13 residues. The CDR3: CAWSRQTNTEAFF. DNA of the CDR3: TGTGCCTGGAGTAGACAGACGAACACTGAAGCTTTCTTT.

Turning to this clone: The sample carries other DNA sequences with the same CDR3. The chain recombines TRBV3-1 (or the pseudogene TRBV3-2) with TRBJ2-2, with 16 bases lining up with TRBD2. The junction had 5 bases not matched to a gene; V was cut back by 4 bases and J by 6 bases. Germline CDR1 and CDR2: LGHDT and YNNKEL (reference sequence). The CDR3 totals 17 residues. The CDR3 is CASSPPGLAGGPGELFF. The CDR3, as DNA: TGTGCCAGCAGCCCTCCGGGACTAGCGGGAGGGCCCGGGGAGCTGTTTTTT.

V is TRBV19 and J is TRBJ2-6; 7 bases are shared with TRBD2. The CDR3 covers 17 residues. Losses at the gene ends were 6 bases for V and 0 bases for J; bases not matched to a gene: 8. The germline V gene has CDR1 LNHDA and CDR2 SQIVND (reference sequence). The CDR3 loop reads CASRRTRPDSGANVLTF. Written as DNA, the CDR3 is TGTGCCAGTAGAAGGACTAGACCTGACTCTGGGGCCAACGTCCTGACTTTC.

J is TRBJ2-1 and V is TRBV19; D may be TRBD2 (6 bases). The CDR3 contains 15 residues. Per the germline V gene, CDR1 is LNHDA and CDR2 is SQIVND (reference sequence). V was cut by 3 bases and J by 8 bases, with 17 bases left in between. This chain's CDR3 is CASSIPGLARDEQFF. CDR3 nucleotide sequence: TGTGCCAGTAGTATTCCCGGGCTAGCGAGGGATGAGCAGTTCTTC.

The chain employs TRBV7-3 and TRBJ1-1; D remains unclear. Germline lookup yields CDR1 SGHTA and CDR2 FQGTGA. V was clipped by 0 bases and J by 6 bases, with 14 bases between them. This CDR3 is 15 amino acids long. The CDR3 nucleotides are TGTGCCAGCAGCTTAACGTCTACGGGATCCGCTGAAGCTTTCTTT. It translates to CASSLTSTGSAEAFF. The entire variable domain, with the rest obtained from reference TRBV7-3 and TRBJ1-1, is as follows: GAGVSQTPSNKVTEKGKYVELRCDPISGHTALYWYRQSLGQGPEFLIYFQGTGAADDSGLPNDRFFAVRPEGSVSTLKIQRTERGDSAVYLCASSLTSTGSAEAFFGQGTRLTVV.

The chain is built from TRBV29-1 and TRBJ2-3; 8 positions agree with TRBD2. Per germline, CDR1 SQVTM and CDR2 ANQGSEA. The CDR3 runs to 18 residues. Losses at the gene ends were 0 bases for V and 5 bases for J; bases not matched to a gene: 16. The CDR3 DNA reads TGCAGCGTTGAAGATGGGACCCGTCGGAGCGGGAGTAAAGATACGCAGTATTTT. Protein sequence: CSVEDGTRRSGSKDTQYF.

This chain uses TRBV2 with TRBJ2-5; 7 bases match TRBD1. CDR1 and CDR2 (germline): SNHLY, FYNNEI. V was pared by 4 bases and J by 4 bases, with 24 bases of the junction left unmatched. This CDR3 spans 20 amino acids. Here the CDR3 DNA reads TGTGCCAGCAGTGTATTCCCTACAGGGGCGGTAGGAGCGAGGAGAGAGACCCAGTACTTC. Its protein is CASSVFPTGAVGARRETQYF.

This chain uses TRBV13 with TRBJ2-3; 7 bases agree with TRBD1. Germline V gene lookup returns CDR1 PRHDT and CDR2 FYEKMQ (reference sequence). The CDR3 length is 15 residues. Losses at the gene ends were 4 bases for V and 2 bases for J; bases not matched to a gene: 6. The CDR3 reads CASSSQGIHTDTQYF. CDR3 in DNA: TGTGCCAGCAGCTCACAGGGGATACACACAGATACGCAGTATTTT.

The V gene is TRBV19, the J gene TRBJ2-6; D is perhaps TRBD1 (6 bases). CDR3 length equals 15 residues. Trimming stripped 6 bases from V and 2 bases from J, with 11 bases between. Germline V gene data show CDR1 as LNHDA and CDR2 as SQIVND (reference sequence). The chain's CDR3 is CASREQGAGANVLTF. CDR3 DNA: TGTGCCAGTAGAGAACAGGGCGCTGGGGCCAACGTCCTGACTTTC.

The CDR3 loop is CASSLGAASNQPQHF. The CDR3 DNA follows: TGTGCCAGCAGCTTAGGGGCCGCAAGCAATCAGCCCCAGCATTTT. The chain is built from TRBV11-2 and TRBJ1-5, with no clear D. Trimming left V 1 base short and J 1 base short, with 8 bases between. This CDR3 region has 15 residues. Germline CDR1 SGHAT, CDR2 FQNNGV.

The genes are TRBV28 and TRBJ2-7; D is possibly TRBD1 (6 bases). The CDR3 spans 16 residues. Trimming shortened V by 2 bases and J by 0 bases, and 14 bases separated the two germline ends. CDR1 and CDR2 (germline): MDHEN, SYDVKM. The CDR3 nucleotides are TGTGCCAGCAGTTTAAAGGTGGACAGCCCCTCCTACGAGCAGTACTTC. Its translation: CASSLKVDSPSYEQYF.